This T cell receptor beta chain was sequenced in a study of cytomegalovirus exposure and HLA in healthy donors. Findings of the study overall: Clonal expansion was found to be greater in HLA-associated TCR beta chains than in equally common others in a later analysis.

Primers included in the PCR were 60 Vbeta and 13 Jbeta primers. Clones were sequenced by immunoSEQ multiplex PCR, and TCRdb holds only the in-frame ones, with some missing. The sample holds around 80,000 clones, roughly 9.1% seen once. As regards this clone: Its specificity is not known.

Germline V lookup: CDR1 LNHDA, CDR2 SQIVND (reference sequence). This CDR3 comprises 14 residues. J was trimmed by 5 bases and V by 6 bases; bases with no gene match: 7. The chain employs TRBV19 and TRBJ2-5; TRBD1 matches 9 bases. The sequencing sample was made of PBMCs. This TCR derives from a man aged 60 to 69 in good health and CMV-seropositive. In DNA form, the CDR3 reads TGTGCCAGTAGGAGGGGACAGGGATTGGAGACCCAGTACTTC. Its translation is CASRRGQGLETQYF.